A selection of T cell receptor beta chains follows, all from one sample in a study of cytomegalovirus exposure and HLA in healthy donors. Generated by immunoSEQ multiplex PCR, the TCRdb table keeps only in-frame clones and is missing some. This table holds 100,000 to 150,000 clones, 65% to 80% found once. Sequencing used PBMCs. These TCRs come from an older woman in good health and CMV-seropositive. The conserved cysteine and the conserved F or W are not part of the CDR3 here.

J gene	V gene	CDR3 protein
TRBJ1-2	TRBV4-1	ASSQDSGNNGYT
TRBJ1-5	TRBV7-9	ASSPQGHQPQH
TRBJ1-2	TRBV6-1	ASSVVQGAGYT
TRBJ2-7	TRBV6-1	ASSDLGTSIFDEQY
TRBJ2-3	TRBV19	AGSEQATDTQY
TRBJ1-1	TRBV7-9	ASGTGTGPLNTEAF
TRBJ2-2	TRBV19	ATEGGAVTGELF
TRBJ1-4	TRBV30	AWSLRTEYNEKLF
TRBJ1-1	TRBV21-1	ASSEGGREGTEAF
TRBJ2-3	TRBV19	ATGGQATDTQY
TRBJ2-3	TRBV27	ATASGSTDTQY
TRBJ1-1	TRBV27	ASSFPGQKVF
TRBJ1-5	TRBV18	ASSPPLGDTNQPQH
TRBJ2-1	TRBV7-3	ASSFDGRLSWDEQF
TRBJ1-6	TRBV12-5	ASGQGNSPLH
TRBJ1-6	TRBV30	AWSDYSNSPLH
TRBJ2-7	TRBV7-9	ASSLVRGYEQY
TRBJ2-5	TRBV5-1	ASSLAGGLQETQY
TRBJ1-4	TRBV21-1	AIAKESANEKLF
TRBJ2-7	TRBV13	ASRTGYGEQY
TRBJ2-2	TRBV6-1	ASSDEDRGRTGELF
TRBJ2-3	TRBV27	AGSLWGREKTDTQY
TRBJ1-1	TRBV11-1	ASSYRTANTEAF
TRBJ1-2	TRBV9	ASSVTAATGGHYGYT
TRBJ1-1	TRBV7-9	ASDVGGNTEAF
TRBJ2-2	TRBV18	ASSSGQVGTGELF
TRBJ2-7	TRBV4-3	ASSTSGGAYEQY
TRBJ1-1	TRBV27	ASSGQVNTEAF
TRBJ2-7	TRBV7-2	ASSSTSASYEQY
TRBJ1-1	TRBV7-2	ASSLVGRTEAF
TRBJ2-5	TRBV5-1	ASSLATGVGETQY
TRBJ2-7	TRBV10-3	ATQPGQGTIHEQY
TRBJ2-5	TRBV5-1	ASSGGQYQEAQY
TRBJ1-4	TRBV4-2	ASSQDWTGPNEKLF
TRBJ1-2	TRBV2	ASSGTGLGYT
TRBJ1-2	TRBV19	ASSIGSNYGYT
TRBJ1-4	TRBV5-4	ASSAGGAGNEKLF
TRBJ1-1	TRBV4-3	ASSQDLGVTGAF
TRBJ1-2	TRBV6-6	ASSSDGNPNYGYT
TRBJ2-1	TRBV6-6	ATRGGSGSDEQF
TRBJ2-3	TRBV4-2	ASSQDSNTDTQY
TRBJ2-1	TRBV11-3	ASKDAAGGGEQF
TRBJ2-5	TRBV30	AWGVGQYQETQY
TRBJ1-6	TRBV5-1	ASSLVGTASQSYNSPLH
TRBJ2-5	TRBV2	ASTQRFTQETQY
TRBJ1-1	TRBV30	AWRRVLNTEAF
TRBJ2-1	TRBV5-8	ASSFGLAGGEQF
TRBJ1-5	TRBV19	ASSPRTWTEYSNQPQH
TRBJ2-1	TRBV9	ASSVGGTSGTFEQF
TRBJ1-1	TRBV27	ASSWFGGTEAF
TRBJ2-5	TRBV7-2	ASSPRVETRETQY
TRBJ2-1	TRBV2	ASRGGLAVGNEQF
TRBJ2-1	TRBV25-1	ASSGRTGTSNVVDEQF
TRBJ2-1	TRBV4-3	ASSQGGASGRPYNEQF